The 27 T cell receptor beta chains in this list originate from one sample, sequenced in a study of spatial heterogeneity in lung cancer. Described time point: sample taken at primary tumor resection. Unsorted tumor, nontumor lung tissue or cryopreserved PBMC supplied the whole RNA. TCRdb reprocessed the 5' RACE reads via MiXCR and lists one record per CDR3 protein. The sample consists of more than 35,000 distinct CDR3 sequences, roughly 5.5% of them appearing once. Material: PBMCs, obtained at surgery. The receptors shown here come from a female donor with early-stage non-small cell lung cancer.

This clonotype came up many times. This chain links TRBV30 with TRBJ2-5, with D maybe TRBD1 (6 bases). The CDR3 covers 12 residues. Trimming shortened V by 5 bases and J by 5 bases, and 12 bases separated the two germline ends. Per germline, CDR1 GTSNPN and CDR2 SVGIG (reference sequence). The CDR3 DNA reads as TGTGCCTGGGCATCAGGGGCGGAGACCCAGTACTTC. Amino acids: CAWASGAETQYF. The whole variable domain, remainder taken from reference TRBV30 and TRBJ2-5, is SQTIHQWPATLVQPVGSPLSLECTVEGTSNPNLYWYRQAAGRGLQLLFYSVGIGQISSEVPQNLSASRPQDRQFILSSKKLLLSDSGFYLCAWASGAETQYFGPGTRLLVL.

This clonotype was seen many times. The junction departs from germline at one end; a sequencing error may be responsible. This rearrangement joins TRBV13 to TRBJ2-2; 9 bases agree with TRBD1. Germline V gene sequence: CDR1 PRHDT, CDR2 FYEKMQ (reference sequence). This CDR3 has 19 amino acids. The CDR3 DNA is TGTGCCAGCAGCCTAGTCCCGGGACAGGGACCAGACCCTCCAGGGGTGCTGTTTTTT. Translated, it gives CASSLVPGQGPDPPGVLFF. Based on the CDR3 plus reference TRBV13 and TRBJ2-2, the full variable domain is AAGVIQSPRHLIKEKRETATLKCYPIPRHDTVYWYQQGPGQDPQFLISFYEKMQSDKGSIPDRFSAQQFSDYHSELNMSSLELGDSALYFCASSLVPGQGPDPPGVLFFGEGSRLTVL.

CDR3 protein: CASSFGRGATEAFF. The CDR3 nucleotides read TGTGCCAGCAGCTTCGGACGGGGGGCCACTGAAGCTTTCTTT. This rearrangement joins TRBV7-6 to TRBJ1-1; tentatively, D is TRBD1 (6 bases). CDR3 length: 14 amino acids. Germline loops: CDR1 SGHVS, CDR2 FNYEAQ. V gave up 3 bases and J gave up 4 bases, with 12 bases separating them.

Only a few counts were recorded for this clonotype. V usage is TRBV10-1 and J usage is TRBJ2-7, with a weak D call TRBD1 (6 bases). V lost 9 bases and J 4 bases, leaving 13 bases between the germline ends. CDR1 is WNHNN and CDR2 is SYGVQD in the germline V gene (reference sequence). The CDR3 runs to 12 residues. CDR3 amino acids: CASHRVRYEQYF. CDR3 coding DNA: TGCGCCAGTCACAGGGTACGATACGAGCAGTACTTC.

This clonotype was counted at least ten times. V usage is TRBV2 and J usage is TRBJ1-3; D gene ambiguous. This CDR3 region has 14 residues. Germline loops: CDR1 SNHLY, CDR2 FYNNEI. V shed 6 bases and J shed 3 bases, with 12 bases lying between them. This chain's CDR3 is CASRPVGIGNTIYF. The CDR3 nucleotides are TGTGCCAGCAGACCCGTAGGGATTGGAAACACCATATATTTT.

This clonotype was observed at least ten times. This chain links TRBV7-8 with TRBJ2-3, with TRBD2 matching 7 bases. Germline trimming cut 1 base from V and 5 bases from J; bases unmatched to any gene: 3. The CDR3 is 14 residues long. The germline gives CDR1 SGHVS, CDR2 FQNEAQ. The CDR3 sequence is CASSLVGGGDTQYF. CDR3 bases: TGTGCCAGCAGCTTAGTTGGGGGGGGAGATACGCAGTATTTT.

Only a few counts were recorded for this clonotype. The gene calls are TRBV20-1 and TRBJ1-1; weak D call: TRBD1 (6 bases). Trimming removed 3 bases at V and 5 bases at J, with 16 bases between. Germline loops: CDR1 DFQATT, CDR2 SNEGSKA (reference sequence). The CDR3 contains 14 residues. Written as DNA, the CDR3 is TGCAGTGCTAGCCAGCAGGGGAGAGGGACTGAAGCTTTCTTT. It translates to CSASQQGRGTEAFF.

The chain combines TRBV18 with TRBJ2-7, with TRBD1 identical over 9 bases. The CDR3 covers 15 residues. Germline-derived CDR1 and CDR2 are KGHSH and LQKENI. With V trimmed by 4 bases and J by 5 bases, 9 bases remained unmatched. The CDR3: CASSQPGTGLHEQYF. The CDR3 DNA reads TGTGCCAGCTCACAGCCCGGGACAGGGTTACACGAGCAGTACTTC. The whole variable domain, filled in from reference TRBV18 and TRBJ2-7, reads NAGVMQNPRHLVRRRGQEARLRCSPMKGHSHVYWYRQLPEEGLKFMVYLQKENIIDESGMPKERFSAEFPKEGPSILRIQQVVRGDSAAYFCASSQPGTGLHEQYFGPGTRLTVT.

The CDR3 region is CSAPLRGATNEKLFF. The CDR3 DNA reads as TGCAGTGCTCCCCTACGGGGAGCAACTAATGAAAAACTGTTTTTT. This rearrangement joins TRBV20-1 to TRBJ1-4; no clear D. The ends were cut back, 5 bases at V and 0 bases at J, with 13 bases in the middle. Germline V gives CDR1 DFQATT, CDR2 SNEGSKA (reference sequence). This CDR3 region has 15 residues.

The table lists this clonotype with many counts. V is TRBV19 and J is TRBJ1-2; 7 bases line up with TRBD1. The germline CDR1 and CDR2 sequences are LNHDA and SQIVND (reference sequence). V shed 1 base, J shed 3 bases, and the junction held 8 bases outside the gene matches. The CDR3 spans 16 residues. The CDR3 DNA is TGTGCCAGTAGTATAGGACAGGGATATGGAGACTATGGCTACACCTTC. Protein: CASSIGQGYGDYGYTF.

The chain combines TRBV10-3 with TRBJ2-2, with 7 bases that match TRBD1. This CDR3 region has 16 residues. Looked up from germline, CDR1 is ENHRY and CDR2 is SYGVKD. The ends lost 2 bases at V and 3 bases at J; junction bases unmatched: 6. The CDR3 sequence is CAISERDREDTGELFF. The CDR3 bases are TGTGCCATCAGTGAGAGAGACAGGGAAGACACCGGGGAGCTGTTTTTT.

This clonotype was counted a few times. V and J are TRBV7-3 and TRBJ1-2, with TRBD1 matching 7 bases. Germline V gene data show CDR1 as SGHTA and CDR2 as FQGTGA. J lost 3 bases, V lost 5 bases, and 3 bases had no gene match. There are 13 residues in the CDR3. The CDR3 region has the DNA TGTGCCAGCAGCCCCGGGACAGACTATGGCTACACCTTC. Translation gives CASSPGTDYGYTF.

This clonotype was seen a handful of times. The chain links TRBV12-3 or TRBV12-4 to TRBJ2-7; D might be TRBD1 or TRBD2, each matching 5 bases. The CDR3 totals 14 residues. Trimming left V 6 bases short and J 2 bases short, with 14 bases between. The CDR3 DNA follows: TGTGCCAGCAGCTGGGACGGTACTACCTACGAGCAGTACTTC. Amino acid sequence: CASSWDGTTYEQYF.

This clonotype showed up many times. The J gene is TRBJ1-1, the V gene TRBV5-1, with D possibly being TRBD1 (5 bases). This CDR3 has 13 amino acids. From germline, CDR1 is SGHRS and CDR2 YFSETQ. Trimming shortened V by 0 bases and J by 7 bases, and 10 bases separated the two germline ends. Here the CDR3 DNA reads TGCGCCAGCAGCTTGGGGACAACTATTGAAGCTTTCTTT. Its protein is CASSLGTTIEAFF.

This clonotype was seen a few times. The chain uses TRBV27 and TRBJ2-2; no clear D. Germline V gene sequence: CDR1 MNHEY, CDR2 SMNVEV (reference sequence). The CDR3 runs 14 residues. Between the trimmed V and J ends, which lost 3 bases and 3 bases, there was a span of 8 bases. The CDR3: CASSFGDYTGELFF. CDR3 coding DNA: TGTGCCAGCAGTTTCGGAGACTACACCGGGGAGCTGTTTTTT.

The sample holds many counts of this clonotype. This chain uses TRBV5-6 with TRBJ2-3; 8 positions agree with TRBD1. Trimming cost V 5 bases and J 4 bases; bases outside gene matches: 9. The CDR3 contains 15 residues. Per germline, CDR1 SGHDT and CDR2 YYEEEE. As DNA, the CDR3 is TGTGCCAGCAGTGATGGACAGGGAGCTGCAGATACGCAGTATTTT. Its protein product is CASSDGQGAADTQYF.

This chain joins TRBV20-1 and TRBJ2-1; D may be TRBD1 (6 bases). Germline CDR1 is DFQATT and CDR2 is SNEGSKA (reference sequence). The ends were cut back, 8 bases at V and 3 bases at J, with 8 bases in the middle. This CDR3 region has 11 residues. The CDR3 sequence is CSPDSYNEQFF. The CDR3 region has the DNA TGCAGTCCGGACAGCTACAATGAGCAGTTCTTC.

This clonotype was seen at least ten times. CDR3 region: CAISEWEGAGNTEAFF. Written as DNA, the CDR3 is TGTGCCATCAGTGAGTGGGAGGGGGCTGGGAACACTGAAGCTTTCTTT. The V call is TRBV10-3, the J call TRBJ1-1; TRBD1 aligns across 7 bases. The CDR3 spans 16 residues. Germline V gene lookup returns CDR1 ENHRY and CDR2 SYGVKD. Trimming cost V 1 base and J 1 base; bases outside gene matches: 6.

This clonotype appeared many times. This rearrangement joins TRBV20-1 to TRBJ2-7; D is perhaps TRBD1 or TRBD2 (5 bases each). V lost 3 bases and J 7 bases, leaving 16 bases between the germline ends. The CDR3 spans 13 residues. The V gene's germline CDR1 is DFQATT and CDR2 SNEGSKA (reference sequence). The DNA of the CDR3 is TGCAGTGCTAGCTTTGGGACCCAAACAGAGCAGTACTTC. Protein product: CSASFGTQTEQYF.

This clonotype was seen at least ten times. This chain links TRBV11-2 with TRBJ2-7; TRBD1 matches at 9 bases. The length of the CDR3 is 15 residues. Germline assignment: CDR1 SGHAT and CDR2 FQNNGV. V lost 0 bases and J lost 2; bases outside the gene matches: 2. CDR3 amino acids: CASSLDYRGPYEQYF. The DNA for the CDR3 is TGTGCCAGCAGCTTAGATTACAGGGGGCCCTACGAGCAGTACTTC.

This clonotype was seen ten or more times. This sequence joins TRBV7-9 and TRBJ2-4; D unresolved. The CDR3 totals 12 residues. Germline V gene data show CDR1 as SEHNR and CDR2 as FQNEAQ (reference sequence). Trimming took 5 bases from V and 2 from J, leaving 4 bases between them. CDR3 in amino acids: CASSGTKNIQYF. As DNA, the CDR3 is TGTGCCAGCAGCGGGACCAAAAACATTCAGTACTTC.

This clonotype was seen many times. The chain joins TRBV7-2 to TRBJ2-7; no definite D call. This CDR3 is built from 13 residues. Per germline, CDR1 SGHTA and CDR2 FQGNSA. With 0 bases removed from V and 5 bases from J, the gap between germline ends came to 8 bases. CDR3 protein: CASSLAFRDEQYF. CDR3 in DNA: TGTGCCAGCAGCTTAGCGTTCCGGGACGAGCAGTACTTC.

This clonotype occurred many times. V is TRBV20-1 and J is TRBJ2-7; 8 bases agree with TRBD2. Trimming cost V 7 bases and J 6 bases; bases outside gene matches: 11. Germline assignment: CDR1 DFQATT and CDR2 SNEGSKA (reference sequence). CDR3 length: 13 residues. Here the CDR3 reads CSVVGTRASEQYF. CDR3 bases: TGCAGTGTGGTCGGGACTAGGGCCTCCGAGCAGTACTTC.

In this sample, this clonotype turned up many times. The chain links TRBV5-1 to TRBJ1-1; 9 nucleotides match TRBD1. CDR1 SGHRS and CDR2 YFSETQ come from the germline V gene. This CDR3 region has 14 residues. The V segment lost 5 bases and the J segment 4 bases; nucleotides outside the gene matches: 6. CDR3 DNA sequence: TGCGCCAGCAGTGAGACAGGGGGGACCACTGAAGCTTTCTTT. It yields the protein CASSETGGTTEAFF.

The table lists this clonotype with many counts. This sequence joins TRBV12-3 or TRBV12-4 and TRBJ1-6; D possibly corresponds to TRBD1 (5 bases). V lost 6 bases and J 4 bases, leaving 7 bases between the germline ends. The CDR3 runs 13 residues. This CDR3 is CASSQGYNSPLHF. DNA for the CDR3: TGTGCCAGCAGCCAGGGTTATAATTCACCCCTCCACTTT.

This clonotype was seen at least ten times. The chain couples TRBV7-2 to TRBJ2-7; 9 bases line up with TRBD2. The CDR3 length is 15 residues. The junction had 5 bases not matched to a gene; V was cut back by 2 bases and J by 3 bases. The germline gives CDR1 SGHTA, CDR2 FQGNSA. This CDR3 is CASSLPWRGGYEQYF. CDR3 bases: TGTGCCAGCAGCTTACCCTGGCGGGGGGGCTACGAGCAGTACTTC.

The chain carries TRBV7-2 and TRBJ1-1; D is perhaps TRBD1 (5 bases). This CDR3 is 15 amino acids long. V was pared by 4 bases and J by 1 base, with 13 bases between. Looked up from germline, CDR1 is SGHTA and CDR2 is FQGNSA. The CDR3 loop is CASSSRGGWNTEAFF. CDR3 sequence (DNA): TGTGCCAGCAGCTCAAGGGGAGGATGGAACACTGAAGCTTTCTTT.